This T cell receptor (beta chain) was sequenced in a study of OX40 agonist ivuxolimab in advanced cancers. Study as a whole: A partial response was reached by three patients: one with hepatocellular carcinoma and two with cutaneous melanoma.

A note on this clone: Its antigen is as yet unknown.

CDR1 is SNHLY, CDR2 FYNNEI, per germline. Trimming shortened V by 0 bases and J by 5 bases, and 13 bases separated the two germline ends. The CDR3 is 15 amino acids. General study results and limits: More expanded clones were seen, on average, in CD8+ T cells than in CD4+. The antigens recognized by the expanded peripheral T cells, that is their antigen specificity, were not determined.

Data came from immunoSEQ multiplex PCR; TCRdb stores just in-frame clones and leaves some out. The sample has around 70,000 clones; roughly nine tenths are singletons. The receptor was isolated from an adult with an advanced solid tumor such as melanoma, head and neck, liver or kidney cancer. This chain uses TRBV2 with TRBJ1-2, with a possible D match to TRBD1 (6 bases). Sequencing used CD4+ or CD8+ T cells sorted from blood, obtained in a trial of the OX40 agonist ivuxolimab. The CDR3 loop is CASSEAGGALYGYTF. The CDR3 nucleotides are TGTGCCAGCAGTGAAGCTGGGGGGGCCCTGTATGGCTACACCTTC.